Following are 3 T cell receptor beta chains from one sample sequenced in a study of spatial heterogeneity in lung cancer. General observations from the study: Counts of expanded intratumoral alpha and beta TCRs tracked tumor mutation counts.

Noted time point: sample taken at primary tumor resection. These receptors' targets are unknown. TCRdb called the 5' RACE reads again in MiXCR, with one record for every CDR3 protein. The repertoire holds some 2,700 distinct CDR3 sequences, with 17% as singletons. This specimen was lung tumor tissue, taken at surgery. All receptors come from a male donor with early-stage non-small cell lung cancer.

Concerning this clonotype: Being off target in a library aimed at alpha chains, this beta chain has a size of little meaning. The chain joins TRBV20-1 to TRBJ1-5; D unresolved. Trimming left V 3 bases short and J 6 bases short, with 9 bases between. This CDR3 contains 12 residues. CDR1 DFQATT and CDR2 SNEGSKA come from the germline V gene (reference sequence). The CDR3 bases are TGCAGTGCTAGTAGGGTTCGTCAGCCCCAGCATTTT. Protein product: CSASRVRQPQHF.

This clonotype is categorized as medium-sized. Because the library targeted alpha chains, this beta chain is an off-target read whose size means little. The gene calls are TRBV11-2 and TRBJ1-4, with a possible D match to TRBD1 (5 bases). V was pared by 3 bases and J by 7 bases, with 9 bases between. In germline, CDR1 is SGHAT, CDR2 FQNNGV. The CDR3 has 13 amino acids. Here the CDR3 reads CASSFSGTEKLFF. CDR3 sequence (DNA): TGTGCCAGCAGCTTTTCAGGGACTGAAAAACTGTTTTTT.

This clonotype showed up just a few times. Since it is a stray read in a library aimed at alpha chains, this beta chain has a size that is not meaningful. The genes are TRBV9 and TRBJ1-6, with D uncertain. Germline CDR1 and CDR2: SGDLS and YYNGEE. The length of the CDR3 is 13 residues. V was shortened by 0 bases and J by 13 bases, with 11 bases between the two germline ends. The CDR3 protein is CASSVGYQEPLHF. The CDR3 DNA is TGTGCCAGCAGCGTAGGGTACCAGGAGCCCCTCCACTTT.